The following is a TCR beta chain sequence with its context. These data come from a study of blood T cell repertoires in COVID-19. The method was immunoSEQ multiplex PCR; TCRdb's version includes in-frame clones alone and lacks a portion of them. The table has approximately 270,000 clones, roughly 88% seen once. Sequenced sample: peripheral blood. This receptor was identified in a woman aged 70-85 years with acute or convalescent COVID-19.

The CDR3 DNA reads as TGTGCCAGCAGCAAAACAGGTTTGCTCACAGATACGCAGTATTTT. Translated: CASSKTGLLTDTQYF. This rearrangement joins TRBV11-3 to TRBJ2-3; tentative D call: TRBD1 (5 bases). The CDR3 sequence is 15 residues long. The germline CDR1 and CDR2 sequences are SGHNT and YENEEA. The V gene lost 5 bases and the J gene lost 2 bases, with 14 bases spanning the gap. The whole variable domain, filled in from reference TRBV11-3 and TRBJ2-3, reads EAGVVQSPRYKIIEKKQPVAFWCNPISGHNTLYWYLQNLGQGPELLIRYENEEAVDDSQLPKDRFSAERLKGVDSTLKIQPAELGDSAVYLCASSKTGLLTDTQYFGPGTRLTVL.